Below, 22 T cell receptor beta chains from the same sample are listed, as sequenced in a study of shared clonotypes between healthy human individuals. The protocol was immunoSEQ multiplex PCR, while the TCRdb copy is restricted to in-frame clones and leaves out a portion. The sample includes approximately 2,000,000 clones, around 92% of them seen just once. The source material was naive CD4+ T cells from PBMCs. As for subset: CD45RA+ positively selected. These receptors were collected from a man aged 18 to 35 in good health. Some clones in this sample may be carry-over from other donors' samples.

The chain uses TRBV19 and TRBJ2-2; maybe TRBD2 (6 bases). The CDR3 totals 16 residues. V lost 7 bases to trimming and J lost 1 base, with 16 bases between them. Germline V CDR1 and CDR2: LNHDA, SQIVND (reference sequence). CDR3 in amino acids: CASIGRRGRNTGELFF. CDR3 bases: TGTGCCAGTATCGGCAGGAGGGGTAGGAACACCGGGGAGCTGTTTTTT.

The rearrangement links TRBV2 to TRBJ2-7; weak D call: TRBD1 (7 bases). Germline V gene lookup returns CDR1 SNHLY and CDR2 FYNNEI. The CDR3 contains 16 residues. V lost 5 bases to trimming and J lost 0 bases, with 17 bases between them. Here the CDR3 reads CASSQPRGDRSYEQYF. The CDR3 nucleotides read TGTGCCAGCAGTCAACCCAGGGGGGACCGCTCCTACGAGCAGTACTTC.

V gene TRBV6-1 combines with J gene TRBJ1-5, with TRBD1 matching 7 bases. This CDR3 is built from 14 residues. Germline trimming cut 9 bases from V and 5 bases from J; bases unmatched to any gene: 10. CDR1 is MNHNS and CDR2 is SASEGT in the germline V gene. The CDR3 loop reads CASRQGVSYQPQHF. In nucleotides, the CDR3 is TGTGCCAGTCGACAGGGAGTCTCTTATCAGCCCCAGCATTTT.

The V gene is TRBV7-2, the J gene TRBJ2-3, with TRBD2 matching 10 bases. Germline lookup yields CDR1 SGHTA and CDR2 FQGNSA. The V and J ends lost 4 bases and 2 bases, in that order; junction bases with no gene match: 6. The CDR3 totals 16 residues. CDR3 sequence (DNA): TGTGCCAGCAGCTCTCTAGCGGGAGCCCCCACAGATACGCAGTATTTT. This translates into CASSSLAGAPTDTQYF. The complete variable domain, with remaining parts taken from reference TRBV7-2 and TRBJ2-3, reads GAGVSQSPSNKVTEKGKDVELRCDPISGHTALYWYRQSLGQGLEFLIYFQGNSAPDKSGLPSDRFSAERTGGSVSTLTIQRTQQEDSAVYLCASSSLAGAPTDTQYFGPGTRLTVL.

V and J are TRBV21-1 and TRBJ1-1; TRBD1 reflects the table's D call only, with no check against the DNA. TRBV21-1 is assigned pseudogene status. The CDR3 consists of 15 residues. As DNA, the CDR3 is TGTGCCAGCAGCTTACGGACAGAGAGAGACACTGAAGCTTTCTTT. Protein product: CASSLRTERDTEAFF.

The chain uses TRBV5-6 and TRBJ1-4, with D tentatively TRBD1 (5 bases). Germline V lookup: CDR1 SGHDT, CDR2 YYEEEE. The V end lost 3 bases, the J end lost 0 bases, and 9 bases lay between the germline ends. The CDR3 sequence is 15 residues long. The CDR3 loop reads CASSYRQPTNEKLFF. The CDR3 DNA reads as TGTGCCAGCAGCTATCGACAGCCAACTAATGAAAAACTGTTTTTT.

The CDR3 nucleotides are TGTGCCAGTGGGGCAACAGGGGGCAATCAGCCCCAGCATTTT. Protein product: CASGATGGNQPQHF. The rearrangement uses TRBV19 and TRBJ1-5, with 7 bases lining up with TRBD1. Germline V lookup: CDR1 LNHDA, CDR2 SQIVND (reference sequence). This CDR3 has 14 amino acids. Trimming cost V 8 bases and J 2 bases; bases outside gene matches: 6.

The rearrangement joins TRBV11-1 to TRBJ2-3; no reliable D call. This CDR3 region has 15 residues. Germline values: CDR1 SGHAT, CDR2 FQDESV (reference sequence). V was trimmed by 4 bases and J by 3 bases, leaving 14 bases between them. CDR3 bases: TGTGCCAGCAGCTCCTCCGCCACCAAGACAGATACGCAGTATTTT. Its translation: CASSSSATKTDTQYF.

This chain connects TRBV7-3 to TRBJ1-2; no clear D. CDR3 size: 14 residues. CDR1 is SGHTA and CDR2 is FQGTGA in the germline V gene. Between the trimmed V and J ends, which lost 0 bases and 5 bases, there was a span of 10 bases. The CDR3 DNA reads TGTGCCAGCAGCTTAACGAGCGACCGATATGGCTACACCTTC. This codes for CASSLTSDRYGYTF. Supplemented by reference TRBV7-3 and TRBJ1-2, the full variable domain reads GAGVSQTPSNKVTEKGKYVELRCDPISGHTALYWYRQSLGQGPEFLIYFQGTGAADDSGLPNDRFFAVRPEGSVSTLKIQRTERGDSAVYLCASSLTSDRYGYTFGSGTRLTVV.

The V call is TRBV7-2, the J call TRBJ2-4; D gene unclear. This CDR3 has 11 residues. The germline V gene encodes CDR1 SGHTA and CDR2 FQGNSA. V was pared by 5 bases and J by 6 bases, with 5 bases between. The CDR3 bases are TGTGCCAGCAGCGTTGCAAACATTCAGTACTTC. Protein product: CASSVANIQYF.

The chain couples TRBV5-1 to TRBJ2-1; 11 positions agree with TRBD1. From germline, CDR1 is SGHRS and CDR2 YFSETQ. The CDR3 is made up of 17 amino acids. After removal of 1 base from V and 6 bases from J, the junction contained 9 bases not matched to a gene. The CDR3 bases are TGCGCCAGCAGCTTGCCACGGACAGGGGGCCAATTCAATGAGCAGTTCTTC. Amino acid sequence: CASSLPRTGGQFNEQFF.

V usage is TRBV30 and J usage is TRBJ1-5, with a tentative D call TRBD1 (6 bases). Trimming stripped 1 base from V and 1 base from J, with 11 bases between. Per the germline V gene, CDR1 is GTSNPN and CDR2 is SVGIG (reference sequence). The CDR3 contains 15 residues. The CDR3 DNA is TGTGCCTGGAGTGGGGCCGGGACAAGCAATCAGCCCCAGCATTTT. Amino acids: CAWSGAGTSNQPQHF.

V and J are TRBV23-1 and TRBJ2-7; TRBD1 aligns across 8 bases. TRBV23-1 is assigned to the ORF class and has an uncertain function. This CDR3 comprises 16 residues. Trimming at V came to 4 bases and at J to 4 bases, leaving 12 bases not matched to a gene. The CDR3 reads CASSPPPGQGMYEQYF. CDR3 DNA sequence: TGCGCCAGCAGTCCCCCCCCCGGACAGGGTATGTACGAGCAGTACTTC.

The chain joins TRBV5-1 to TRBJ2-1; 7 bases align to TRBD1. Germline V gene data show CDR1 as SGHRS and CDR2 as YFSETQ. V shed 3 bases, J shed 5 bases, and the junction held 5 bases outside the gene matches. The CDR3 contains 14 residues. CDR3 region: CASSSGGIDNEQFF. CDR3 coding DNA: TGCGCCAGCAGCTCAGGGGGAATAGACAATGAGCAGTTCTTC.

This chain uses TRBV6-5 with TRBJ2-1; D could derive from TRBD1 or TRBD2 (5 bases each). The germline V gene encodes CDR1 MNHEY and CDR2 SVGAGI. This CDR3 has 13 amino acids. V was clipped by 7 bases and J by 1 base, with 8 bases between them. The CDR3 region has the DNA TGTGCCAGCACCGGGGCATCCTACAATGAGCAGTTCTTC. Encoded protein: CASTGASYNEQFF.

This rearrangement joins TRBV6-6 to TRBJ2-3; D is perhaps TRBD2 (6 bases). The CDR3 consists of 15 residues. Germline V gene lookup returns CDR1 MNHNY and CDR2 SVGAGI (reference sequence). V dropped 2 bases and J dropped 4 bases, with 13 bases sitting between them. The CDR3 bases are TGTGCCAGCAGTTACGCGGGGAGCGGCGCAGATACGCAGTATTTT. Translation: CASSYAGSGADTQYF.

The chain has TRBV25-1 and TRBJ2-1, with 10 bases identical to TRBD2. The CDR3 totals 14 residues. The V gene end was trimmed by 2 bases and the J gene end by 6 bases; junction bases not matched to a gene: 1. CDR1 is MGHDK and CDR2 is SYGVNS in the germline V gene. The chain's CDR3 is CASSETSGTNEQFF. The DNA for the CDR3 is TGTGCCAGCAGTGAAACTAGCGGGACCAATGAGCAGTTCTTC.

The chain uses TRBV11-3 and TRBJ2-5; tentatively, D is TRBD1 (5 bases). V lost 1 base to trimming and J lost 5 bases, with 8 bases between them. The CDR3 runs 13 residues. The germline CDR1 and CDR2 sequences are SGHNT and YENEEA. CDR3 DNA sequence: TGTGCCAGCAGCTTAGGGGGCTGGGAGACCCAGTACTTC. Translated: CASSLGGWETQYF.

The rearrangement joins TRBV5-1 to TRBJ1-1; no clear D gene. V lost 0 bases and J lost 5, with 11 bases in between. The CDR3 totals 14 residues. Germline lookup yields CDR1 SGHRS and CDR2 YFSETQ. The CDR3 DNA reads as TGCGCCAGCAGCTTGGATCCGTCGGGGACTGAAGCTTTCTTT. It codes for CASSLDPSGTEAFF.

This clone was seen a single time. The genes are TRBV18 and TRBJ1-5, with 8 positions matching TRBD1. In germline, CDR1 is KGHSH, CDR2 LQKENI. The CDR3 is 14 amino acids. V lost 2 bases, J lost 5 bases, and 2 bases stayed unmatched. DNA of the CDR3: TGTGCCAGCTCACCATCGACAGGGGATCAGCCCCAGCATTTT. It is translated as CASSPSTGDQPQHF.

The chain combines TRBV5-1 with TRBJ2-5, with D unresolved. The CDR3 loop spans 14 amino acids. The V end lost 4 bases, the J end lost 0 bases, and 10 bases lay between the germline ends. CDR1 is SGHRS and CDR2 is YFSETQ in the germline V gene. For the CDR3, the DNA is TGCGCCAGCAGCGCGGTGGCAGACCAAGAGACCCAGTACTTC. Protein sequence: CASSAVADQETQYF.

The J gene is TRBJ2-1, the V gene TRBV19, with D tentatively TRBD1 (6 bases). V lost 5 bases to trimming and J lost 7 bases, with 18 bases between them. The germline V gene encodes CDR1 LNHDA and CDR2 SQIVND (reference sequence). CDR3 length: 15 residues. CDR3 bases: TGTGCCAGTAGTCCCGGGCCTCCCCAGGGGAATGAGCAGTTCTTC. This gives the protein CASSPGPPQGNEQFF. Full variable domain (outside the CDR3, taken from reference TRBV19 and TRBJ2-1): DGGITQSPKYLFRKEGQNVTLSCEQNLNHDAMYWYRQDPGQGLRLIYYSQIVNDFQKGDIAEGYSVSREKKESFPLTVTSAQKNPTAFYLCASSPGPPQGNEQFFGPGTRLTVL.